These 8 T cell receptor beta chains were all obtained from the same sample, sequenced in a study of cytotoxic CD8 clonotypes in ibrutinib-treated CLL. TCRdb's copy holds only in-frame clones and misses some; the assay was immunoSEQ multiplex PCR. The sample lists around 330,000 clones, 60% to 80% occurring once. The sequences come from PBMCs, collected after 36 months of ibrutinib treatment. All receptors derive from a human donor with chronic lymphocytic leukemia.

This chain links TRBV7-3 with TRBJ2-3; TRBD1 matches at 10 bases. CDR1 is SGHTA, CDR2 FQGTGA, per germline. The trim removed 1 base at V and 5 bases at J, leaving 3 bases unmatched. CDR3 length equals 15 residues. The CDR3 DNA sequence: TGTGCCAGCAGCTTAAGCGGGACAGGGGTAGATACGCAGTATTTT. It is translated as CASSLSGTGVDTQYF.

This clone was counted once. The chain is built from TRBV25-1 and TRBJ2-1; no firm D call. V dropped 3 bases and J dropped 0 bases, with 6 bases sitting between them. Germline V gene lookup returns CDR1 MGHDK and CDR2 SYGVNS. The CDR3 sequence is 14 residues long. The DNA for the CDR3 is TGTGCCAGCAGTGACGGAAGCTCCTACAATGAGCAGTTCTTC. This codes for CASSDGSSYNEQFF. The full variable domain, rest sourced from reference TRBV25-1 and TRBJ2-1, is EADIYQTPRYLVIGTGKKITLECSQTMGHDKMYWYQQDPGMELHLIHYSYGVNSTEKGDLSSESTVSRIRTEHFPLTLESARPSHTSQYLCASSDGSSYNEQFFGPGTRLTVL.

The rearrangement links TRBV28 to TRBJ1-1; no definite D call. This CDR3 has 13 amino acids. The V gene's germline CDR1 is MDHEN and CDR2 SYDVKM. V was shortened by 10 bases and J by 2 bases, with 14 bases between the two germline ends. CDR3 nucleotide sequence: TGTGCCACCACCGTGCCCGAAAACACTGAAGCTTTCTTT. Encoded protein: CATTVPENTEAFF.

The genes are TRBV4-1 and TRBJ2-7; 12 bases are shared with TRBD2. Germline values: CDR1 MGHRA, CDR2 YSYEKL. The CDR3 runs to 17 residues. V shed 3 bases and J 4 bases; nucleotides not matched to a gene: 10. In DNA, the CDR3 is TGCGCCAGCAGCCACTCGACTAGCGGGAGTTTCCCATACGAGCAGTACTTC. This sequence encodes CASSHSTSGSFPYEQYF.

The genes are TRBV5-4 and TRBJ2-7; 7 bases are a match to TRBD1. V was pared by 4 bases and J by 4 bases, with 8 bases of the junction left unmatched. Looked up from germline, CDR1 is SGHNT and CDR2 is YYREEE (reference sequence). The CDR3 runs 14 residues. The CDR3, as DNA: TGTGCCAGCAGCCCAGACAGGGTTTGGTACGAGCAGTACTTC. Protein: CASSPDRVWYEQYF.

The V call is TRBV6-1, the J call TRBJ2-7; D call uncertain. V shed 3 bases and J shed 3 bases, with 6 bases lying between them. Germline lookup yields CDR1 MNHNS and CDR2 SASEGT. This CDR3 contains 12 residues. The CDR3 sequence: CASSDFDYEQYF. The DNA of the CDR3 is TGTGCCAGCAGTGACTTCGACTACGAGCAGTACTTC.

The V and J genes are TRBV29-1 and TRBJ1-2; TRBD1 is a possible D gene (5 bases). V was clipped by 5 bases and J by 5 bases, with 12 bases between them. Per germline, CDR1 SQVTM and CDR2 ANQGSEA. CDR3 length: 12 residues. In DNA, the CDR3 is TGCAGCGTTCGGGGGTACGGATATGGCTACACCTTC. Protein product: CSVRGYGYGYTF.

CDR3 residues: CASSSPFWTGGTYEQYF. CDR3 nucleotide sequence: TGTGCCAGCAGCTCCCCGTTCTGGACAGGGGGCACCTACGAGCAGTACTTC. The gene calls are TRBV7-8 and TRBJ2-7; TRBD1 aligns across 11 bases. V shed 4 bases, J shed 2 bases, and the junction held 10 bases outside the gene matches. The CDR3 sequence is 17 residues long. Germline CDR1 SGHVS, CDR2 FQNEAQ.